The T cell receptor beta chain described here comes from a study of blood T cells in healthy people across ages. Study-level findings and limits: From one million sequenced T cells, diversity estimates were lower bounds.

There were healthy Caucasian individuals from Russia, aged about 6 to 95, serving as donors. Isolated per sample were at least 7 million PBMCs. A second roughly 7 to 12 cycle PCR used barcoded and J-beta primers. Each cDNA was tagged by a template-switch adaptor containing 12 random nucleotides. TCRdb ran MiXCR on the 5' RACE reads and lists one entry per CDR3 protein. In the table there are over a million distinct CDR3 sequences, about 42% of which are singletons. This clonotype was picked up a small number of times. As yet, its antigen is unknown. The junction departs from the called germline gene at one end, perhaps through a read error. The CDR3 runs 13 residues. Germline assignment: CDR1 SSHAT and CDR2 FNYEAQ (reference sequence).

Material: blood. The TCR comes from a woman aged 18-30 years in good health. This chain links TRBV7-7 with TRBJ2-7, with D perhaps being TRBD1 or TRBD2 (6 bases each). The CDR3: CASSFIGGHEQYF. In nucleotides, the CDR3 is TGTGCTAGCAGCTTTATCGGGGGCCACGAGCAGTACTTC.